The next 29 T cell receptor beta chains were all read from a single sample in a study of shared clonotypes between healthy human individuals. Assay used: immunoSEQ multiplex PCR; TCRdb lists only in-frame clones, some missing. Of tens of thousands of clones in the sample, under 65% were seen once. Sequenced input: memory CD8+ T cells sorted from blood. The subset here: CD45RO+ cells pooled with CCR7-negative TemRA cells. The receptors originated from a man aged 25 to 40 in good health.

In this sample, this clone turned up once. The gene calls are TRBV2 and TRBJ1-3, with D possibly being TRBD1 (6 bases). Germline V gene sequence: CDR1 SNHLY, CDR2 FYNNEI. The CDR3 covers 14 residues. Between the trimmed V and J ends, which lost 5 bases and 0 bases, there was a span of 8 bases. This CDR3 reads CASSQDSSGNTIYF. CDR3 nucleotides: TGTGCCAGCAGTCAGGACAGCTCTGGAAACACCATATATTTT.

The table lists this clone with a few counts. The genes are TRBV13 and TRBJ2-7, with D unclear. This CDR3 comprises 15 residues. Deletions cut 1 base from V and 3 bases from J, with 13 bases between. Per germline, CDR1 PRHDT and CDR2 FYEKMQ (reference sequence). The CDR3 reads CASSLVGEDGYEQYF. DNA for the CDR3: TGTGCCAGCAGCTTAGTGGGTGAAGACGGCTACGAGCAGTACTTC.

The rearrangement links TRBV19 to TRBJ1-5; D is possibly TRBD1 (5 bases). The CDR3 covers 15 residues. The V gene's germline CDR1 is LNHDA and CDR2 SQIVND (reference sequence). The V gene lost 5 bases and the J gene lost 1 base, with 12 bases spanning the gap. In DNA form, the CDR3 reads TGTGCCAGTAGTGGAAGGGGTAGGAGCAATCAGCCCCAGCATTTT. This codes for CASSGRGRSNQPQHF.

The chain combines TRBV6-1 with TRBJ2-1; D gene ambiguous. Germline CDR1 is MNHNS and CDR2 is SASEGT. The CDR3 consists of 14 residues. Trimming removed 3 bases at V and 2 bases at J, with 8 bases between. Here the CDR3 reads CASSEDATYNEQFF. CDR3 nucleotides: TGTGCCAGCAGTGAGGATGCTACCTACAATGAGCAGTTCTTC.

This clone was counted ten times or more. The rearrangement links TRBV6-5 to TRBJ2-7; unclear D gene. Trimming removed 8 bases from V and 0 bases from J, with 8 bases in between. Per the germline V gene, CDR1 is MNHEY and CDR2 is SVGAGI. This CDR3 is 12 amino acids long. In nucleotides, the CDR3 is TGTGCCAGCGCCGACGACTCCTACGAGCAGTACTTC. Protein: CASADDSYEQYF.

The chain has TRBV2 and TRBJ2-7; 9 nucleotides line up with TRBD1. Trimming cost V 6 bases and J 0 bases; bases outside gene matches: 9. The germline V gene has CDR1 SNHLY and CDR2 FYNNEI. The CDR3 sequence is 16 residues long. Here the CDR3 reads CASRVNRDRVSYEQYF. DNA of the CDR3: TGTGCCAGCAGGGTAAACCGGGACAGGGTCTCCTACGAGCAGTACTTC.

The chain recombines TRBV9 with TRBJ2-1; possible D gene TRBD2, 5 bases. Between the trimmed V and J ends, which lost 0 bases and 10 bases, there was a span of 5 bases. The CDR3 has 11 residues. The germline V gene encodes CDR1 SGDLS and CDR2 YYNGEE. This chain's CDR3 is CASSVAGEQFF. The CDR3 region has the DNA TGTGCCAGCAGCGTAGCGGGGGAGCAGTTCTTC.

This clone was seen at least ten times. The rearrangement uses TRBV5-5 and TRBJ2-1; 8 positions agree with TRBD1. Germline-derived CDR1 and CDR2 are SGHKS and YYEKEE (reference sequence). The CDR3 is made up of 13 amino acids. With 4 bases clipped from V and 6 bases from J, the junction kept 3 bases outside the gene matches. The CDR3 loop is CASSDRGFNEQFF. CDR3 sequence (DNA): TGTGCCAGCAGCGACAGGGGCTTCAATGAGCAGTTCTTC.

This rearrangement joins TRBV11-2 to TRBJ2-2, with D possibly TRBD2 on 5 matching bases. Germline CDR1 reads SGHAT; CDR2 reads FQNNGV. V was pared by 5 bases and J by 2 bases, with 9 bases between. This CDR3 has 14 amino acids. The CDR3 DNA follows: TGTGCCAGCAGCCCTGGACTCAACACCGGGGAGCTGTTTTTT. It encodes CASSPGLNTGELFF.

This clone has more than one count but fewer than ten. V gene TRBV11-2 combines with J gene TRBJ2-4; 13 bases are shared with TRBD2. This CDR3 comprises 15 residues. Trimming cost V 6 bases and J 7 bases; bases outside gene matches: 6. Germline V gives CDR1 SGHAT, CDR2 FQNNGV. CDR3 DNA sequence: TGTGCCAGCAGACGGACTAGCGGGAGTGGCAACATTCAGTACTTC. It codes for CASRRTSGSGNIQYF.

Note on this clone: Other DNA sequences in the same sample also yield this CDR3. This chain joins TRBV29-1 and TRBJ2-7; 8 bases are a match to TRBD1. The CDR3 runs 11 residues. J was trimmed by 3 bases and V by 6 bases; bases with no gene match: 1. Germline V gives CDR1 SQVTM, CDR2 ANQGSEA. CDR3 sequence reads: CSVGTGYEQYF. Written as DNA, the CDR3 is TGCAGCGTAGGGACAGGCTACGAGCAGTACTTC.

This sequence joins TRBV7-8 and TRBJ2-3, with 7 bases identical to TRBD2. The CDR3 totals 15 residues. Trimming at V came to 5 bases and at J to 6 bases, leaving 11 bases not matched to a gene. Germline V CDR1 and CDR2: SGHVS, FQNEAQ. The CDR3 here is CASSSPLAGDDTQYF. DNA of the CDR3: TGTGCCAGCAGCAGCCCTCTGGCGGGAGATGATACGCAGTATTTT.

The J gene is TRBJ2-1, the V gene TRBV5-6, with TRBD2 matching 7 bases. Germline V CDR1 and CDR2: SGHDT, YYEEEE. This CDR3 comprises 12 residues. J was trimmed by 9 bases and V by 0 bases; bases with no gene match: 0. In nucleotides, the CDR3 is TGTGCCAGCAGCTTGGTAGCGGGTGAGCAGTTCTTC. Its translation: CASSLVAGEQFF.

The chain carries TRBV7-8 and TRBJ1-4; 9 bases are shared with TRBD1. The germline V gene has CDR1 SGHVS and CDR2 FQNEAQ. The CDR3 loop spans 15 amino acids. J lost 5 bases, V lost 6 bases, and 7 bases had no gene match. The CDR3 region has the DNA TGTGCCAGCAGTTCCTCCGGGACAGGGAATGAAAAACTGTTTTTT. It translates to CASSSSGTGNEKLFF. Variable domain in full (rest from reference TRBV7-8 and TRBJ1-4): GAGVSQSPRYKVAKRGQDVALRCDPISGHVSLFWYQQALGQGPEFLTYFQNEAQLDKSGLPSDRFFAERPEGSVSTLKIQRTQQEDSAVYLCASSSSGTGNEKLFFGSGTQLSVL.

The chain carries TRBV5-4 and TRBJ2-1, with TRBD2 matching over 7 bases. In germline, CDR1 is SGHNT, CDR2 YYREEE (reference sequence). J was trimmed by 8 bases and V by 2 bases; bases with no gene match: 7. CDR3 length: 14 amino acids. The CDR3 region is CASSFWRESYEQFF. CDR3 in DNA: TGTGCCAGCAGCTTTTGGCGGGAGTCTTATGAGCAGTTCTTC.

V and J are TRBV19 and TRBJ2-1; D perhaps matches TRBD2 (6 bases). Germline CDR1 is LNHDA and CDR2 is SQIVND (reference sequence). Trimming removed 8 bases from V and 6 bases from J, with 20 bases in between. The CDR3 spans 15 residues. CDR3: CASSQEGRKGNEQFF. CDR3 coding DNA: TGTGCCAGTTCCCAGGAGGGGCGAAAGGGCAATGAGCAGTTCTTC.

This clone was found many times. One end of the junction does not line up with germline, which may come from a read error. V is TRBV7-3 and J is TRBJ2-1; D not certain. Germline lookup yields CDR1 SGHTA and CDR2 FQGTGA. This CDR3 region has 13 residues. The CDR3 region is CASSVTMGNEQFF. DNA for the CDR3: TGTGCCAGCAGCGTAACGATGGGGAATGAGCAGTTCTTC.

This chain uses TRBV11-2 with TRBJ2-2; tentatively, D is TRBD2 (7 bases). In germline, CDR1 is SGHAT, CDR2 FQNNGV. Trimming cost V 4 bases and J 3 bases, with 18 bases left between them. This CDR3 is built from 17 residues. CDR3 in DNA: TGTGCCAGCAGCTCCCCGCGAGGGGGGGAGCACACCGGGGAGCTGTTTTTT. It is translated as CASSSPRGGEHTGELFF.

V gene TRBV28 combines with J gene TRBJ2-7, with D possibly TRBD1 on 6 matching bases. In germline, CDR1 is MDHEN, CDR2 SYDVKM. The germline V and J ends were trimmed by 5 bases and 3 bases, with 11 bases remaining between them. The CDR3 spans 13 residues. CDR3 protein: CASSEGELYEQYF. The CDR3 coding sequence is TGTGCCAGCAGTGAGGGGGAACTCTACGAGCAGTACTTC.

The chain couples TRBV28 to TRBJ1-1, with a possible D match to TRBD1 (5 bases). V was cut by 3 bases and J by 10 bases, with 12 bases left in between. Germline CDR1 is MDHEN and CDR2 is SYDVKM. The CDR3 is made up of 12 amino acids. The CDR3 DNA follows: TGTGCCAGCAGTTTTCCCGGCCAGGGAGCTTTCTTT. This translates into CASSFPGQGAFF.

CDR3 DNA sequence: TGTGCCTCGGATCCATCGACAGGAAAGAACTCTAGCACAGATACGCAGTATTTT. It encodes CASDPSTGKNSSTDTQYF. J is TRBJ2-3 and V is TRBV30, with D perhaps matching TRBD1 (6 bases). The ends were cut back, 7 bases at V and 0 bases at J, with 26 bases in the middle. CDR3 length equals 18 residues. Germline CDR1 and CDR2: GTSNPN and SVGIG (reference sequence).

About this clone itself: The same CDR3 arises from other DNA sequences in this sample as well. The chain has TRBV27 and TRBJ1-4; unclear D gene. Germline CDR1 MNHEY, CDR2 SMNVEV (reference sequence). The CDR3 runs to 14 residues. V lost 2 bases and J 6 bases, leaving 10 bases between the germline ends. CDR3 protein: CASSLLGSDEKLFF. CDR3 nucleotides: TGTGCCAGCAGTTTACTGGGGAGTGATGAAAAACTGTTTTTT.

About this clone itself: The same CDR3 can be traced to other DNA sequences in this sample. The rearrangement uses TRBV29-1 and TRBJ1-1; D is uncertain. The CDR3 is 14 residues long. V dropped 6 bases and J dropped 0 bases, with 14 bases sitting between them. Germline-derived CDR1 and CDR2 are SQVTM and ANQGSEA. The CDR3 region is CSVDRSNMNTEAFF. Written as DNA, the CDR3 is TGCAGCGTGGACCGAAGTAACATGAACACTGAAGCTTTCTTT. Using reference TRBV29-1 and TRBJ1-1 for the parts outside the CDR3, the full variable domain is SAVISQKPSRDICQRGTSLTIQCQVDSQVTMMFWYRQQPGQSLTLIATANQGSEATYESGFVIDKFPISRPNLTFSTLTVSNMSPEDSSIYLCSVDRSNMNTEAFFGQGTRLTVV.

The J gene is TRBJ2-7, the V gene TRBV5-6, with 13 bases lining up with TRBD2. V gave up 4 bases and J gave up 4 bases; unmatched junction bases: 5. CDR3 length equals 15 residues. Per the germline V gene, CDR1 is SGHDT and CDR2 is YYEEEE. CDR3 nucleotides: TGTGCCAGCAGCCCCGGACTAGCGGGAGCTTACGAGCAGTACTTC. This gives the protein CASSPGLAGAYEQYF.

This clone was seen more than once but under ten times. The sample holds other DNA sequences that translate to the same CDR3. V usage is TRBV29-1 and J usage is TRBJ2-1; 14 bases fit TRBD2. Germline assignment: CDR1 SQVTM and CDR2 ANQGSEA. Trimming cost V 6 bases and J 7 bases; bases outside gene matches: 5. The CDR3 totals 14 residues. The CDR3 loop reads CSVEGLAGENEQFF. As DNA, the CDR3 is TGCAGCGTCGAGGGACTAGCGGGAGAAAATGAGCAGTTCTTC.

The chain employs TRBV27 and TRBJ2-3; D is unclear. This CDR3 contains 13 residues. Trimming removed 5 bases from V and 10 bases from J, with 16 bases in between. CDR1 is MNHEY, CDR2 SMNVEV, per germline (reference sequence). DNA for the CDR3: TGTGCCAGCAGTCGGAGCCGGGCCCAGGCGCAGTATTTT. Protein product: CASSRSRAQAQYF.

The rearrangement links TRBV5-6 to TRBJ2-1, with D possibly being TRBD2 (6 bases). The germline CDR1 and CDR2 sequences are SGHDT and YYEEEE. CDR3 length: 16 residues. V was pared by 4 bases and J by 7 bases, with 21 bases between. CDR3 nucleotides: TGTGCCAGCAGCAGTACCATGGACTATCTTAGAAATGAGCAGTTCTTC. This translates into CASSSTMDYLRNEQFF.

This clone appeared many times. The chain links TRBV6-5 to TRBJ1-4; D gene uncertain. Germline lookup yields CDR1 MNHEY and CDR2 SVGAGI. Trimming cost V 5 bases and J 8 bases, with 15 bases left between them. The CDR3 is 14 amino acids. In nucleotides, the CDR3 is TGTGCCAGCAGTCCCGGGGTGGTATCCGAAAAACTGTTTTTT. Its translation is CASSPGVVSEKLFF.

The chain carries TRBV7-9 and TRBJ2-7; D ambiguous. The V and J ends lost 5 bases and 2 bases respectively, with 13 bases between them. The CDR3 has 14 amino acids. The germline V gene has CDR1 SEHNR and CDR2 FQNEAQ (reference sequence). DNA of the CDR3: TGTGCCAGCAGCCCCGGCACTACCCCCTACGAGCAGTACTTC. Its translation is CASSPGTTPYEQYF.